These 28 T cell receptor beta chains were all obtained from the same sample, sequenced in a study of beta chain features in type 1 diabetes. Expressed TCRB transcripts were sequenced, since all the RNA that had been isolated was reverse transcribed. Generated by immunoSEQ multiplex PCR, the TCRdb table keeps only in-frame clones and is missing some. The sample consists of hundreds of thousands of clones, 10% to 15% of them appearing once. Material for sequencing was naive CD4+ T cells from blood. The receptor set was obtained from a man younger than 35 in good health.

This chain connects TRBV12-5 to TRBJ2-1; 9 nucleotides align to TRBD2. With 0 bases clipped from V and 5 bases from J, the junction kept 5 bases outside the gene matches. Germline V gives CDR1 LGHNT, CDR2 FRNRAP. The CDR3 covers 16 residues. CDR3 sequence (DNA): TGTGCTAGTGGTTTGGTTGGAGTAGCGGGGGACAATGAGCAGTTCTTC. Protein sequence: CASGLVGVAGDNEQFF.

The rearrangement links TRBV5-4 to TRBJ2-1; 7 bases line up with TRBD1. This CDR3 contains 14 residues. V trimming: 5 bases; J trimming: 6 bases; junction bases outside the gene matches: 8. CDR1 is SGHNT and CDR2 is YYREEE in the germline V gene (reference sequence). The chain's CDR3 is CASRMTGNLNEQFF. The CDR3 DNA sequence: TGTGCCAGCAGGATGACAGGGAATCTCAATGAGCAGTTCTTC.

The chain uses TRBV29-1 and TRBJ1-5; D is possibly TRBD1 (5 bases). The CDR3 contains 13 residues. CDR1 is SQVTM, CDR2 ANQGSEA, per germline. The V and J ends lost 4 bases and 6 bases respectively, with 13 bases between them. The CDR3 reads CSVGEGVGQPQHF. As DNA, the CDR3 is TGCAGCGTTGGGGAAGGGGTGGGTCAGCCCCAGCATTTT.

The chain carries TRBV19 and TRBJ1-5; 7 bases map to TRBD1. CDR3 size: 14 residues. The V segment lost 3 bases and the J segment 9 bases; nucleotides outside the gene matches: 8. From germline, CDR1 is LNHDA and CDR2 SQIVND (reference sequence). CDR3 bases: TGTGCCAGTAGTATTACAGGGGCCGGGGGGCCCCAGCATTTT. Its translation is CASSITGAGGPQHF. The variable domain in full, completed from reference TRBV19 and TRBJ1-5, reads DGGITQSPKYLFRKEGQNVTLSCEQNLNHDAMYWYRQDPGQGLRLIYYSQIVNDFQKGDIAEGYSVSREKKESFPLTVTSAQKNPTAFYLCASSITGAGGPQHFGDGTRLSIL.

The chain links TRBV19 to TRBJ2-6; tentative D call: TRBD2 (5 bases). The CDR3 has 16 amino acids. Trimming cost V 7 bases and J 1 base, with 14 bases left between them. Germline V CDR1 and CDR2: LNHDA, SQIVND (reference sequence). DNA of the CDR3: TGTGCCAGTACTCGGGGAAGTATATCTGGGGCCAACGTCCTGACTTTC. Amino acid sequence: CASTRGSISGANVLTF. The whole variable domain, remainder taken from reference TRBV19 and TRBJ2-6, is DGGITQSPKYLFRKEGQNVTLSCEQNLNHDAMYWYRQDPGQGLRLIYYSQIVNDFQKGDIAEGYSVSREKKESFPLTVTSAQKNPTAFYLCASTRGSISGANVLTFGAGSRLTVL.

This clone was found a few times. The J gene is TRBJ1-5, the V gene TRBV28; D might be TRBD1 (5 bases). Trimming pared 6 bases from V and 7 bases from J, leaving 10 bases between. The germline V gene encodes CDR1 MDHEN and CDR2 SYDVKM. The CDR3 length is 12 residues. CDR3 bases: TGTGCCAGCAGGGGGGGGTACCAGCCCCAGCATTTT. Residues: CASRGGYQPQHF.

The rearrangement joins TRBV28 to TRBJ2-7; 9 bases map to TRBD1. Germline lookup yields CDR1 MDHEN and CDR2 SYDVKM. V trimming: 4 bases; J trimming: 2 bases; junction bases outside the gene matches: 6. The CDR3 extends over 15 amino acids. CDR3: CASSSSQGAAYEQYF. The CDR3, as DNA: TGTGCCAGCAGTTCCTCACAGGGGGCGGCCTACGAGCAGTACTTC.

The V gene is TRBV28, the J gene TRBJ1-1; no reliable D call. Trimming pared 5 bases from V and 8 bases from J, leaving 6 bases between. Germline V CDR1 and CDR2: MDHEN, SYDVKM. The CDR3 length is 10 residues. This CDR3 is CASSAREAFF. CDR3 DNA sequence: TGTGCCAGCAGTGCGCGCGAAGCTTTCTTT.

CDR3 loop: CASRQGGTDTQYF. CDR3 nucleotides: TGTGCCAGCAGACAGGGAGGGACAGATACGCAGTATTTT. The rearrangement joins TRBV28 to TRBJ2-3; the D gene is possibly TRBD2 (7 bases). The CDR3 runs 13 residues. V was pared by 6 bases and J by 3 bases, with 10 bases between. Germline V lookup: CDR1 MDHEN, CDR2 SYDVKM.

There are a few counts of this clone. The V gene is TRBV5-1, the J gene TRBJ2-1; D ambiguous. Trimming pared 0 bases from V and 8 bases from J, leaving 6 bases between. Germline CDR1 reads SGHRS; CDR2 reads YFSETQ. The CDR3 sequence is 12 residues long. CDR3 in DNA: TGCGCCAGCAGCTTGGATACGGATGAGCAGTTCTTC. Its translation is CASSLDTDEQFF.

The rearrangement joins TRBV28 to TRBJ1-5; 11 nucleotides agree with TRBD1. In germline, CDR1 is MDHEN, CDR2 SYDVKM. J gave up 5 bases and V 5 bases, and 5 bases lay outside the gene matches. This CDR3 has 15 amino acids. The CDR3 DNA reads TGTGCCAGCAGTGAAGGGACAGGGGGTCATCAGCCCCAGCATTTT. Encoded protein: CASSEGTGGHQPQHF. The whole variable domain, filled in from reference TRBV28 and TRBJ1-5, reads DVKVTQSSRYLVKRTGEKVFLECVQDMDHENMFWYRQDPGLGLRLIYFSYDVKMKEKGDIPEGYSVSREKKERFSLILESASTNQTSMYLCASSEGTGGHQPQHFGDGTRLSIL.

This clone occurred a few times. The CDR3 sequence is CATSRDSGTSGYEQYF. Here the CDR3 DNA reads TGTGCCACCAGCAGAGATTCGGGGACTAGCGGGTACGAGCAGTACTTC. The chain is built from TRBV15 and TRBJ2-7; 12 bases fit TRBD2. Per the germline V gene, CDR1 is LNHNV and CDR2 is YYDKDF (reference sequence). The CDR3 sequence is 16 residues long. V shed 0 bases, J shed 4 bases, and the junction held 4 bases outside the gene matches.

This sequence joins TRBV7-6 and TRBJ2-3; 7 bases fit TRBD1. This CDR3 has 14 residues. The ends lost 6 bases at V and 5 bases at J; junction bases unmatched: 8. The germline CDR1 and CDR2 sequences are SGHVS and FNYEAQ. The DNA of the CDR3 is TGTGCCAGCAGTTTCAGGGGGTTTTTAGATACGCAGTATTTT. Translated: CASSFRGFLDTQYF.

The rearrangement links TRBV4-3 to TRBJ2-7; possible D gene TRBD1, 5 bases. Trimming cost V 5 bases and J 2 bases, with 16 bases left between them. CDR3 size: 15 residues. Germline assignment: CDR1 LGHNA and CDR2 YSLEER. The chain's CDR3 is CASSEYRTSPYEQYF. The CDR3 bases are TGCGCCAGCAGCGAATACAGGACCAGCCCCTACGAGCAGTACTTC.

J is TRBJ2-3 and V is TRBV29-1; D unresolved. Germline V gene lookup returns CDR1 SQVTM and CDR2 ANQGSEA. Trimming left V 6 bases short and J 0 bases short, with 13 bases between. The CDR3 loop spans 14 amino acids. CDR3 protein: CSVRVAGSTDTQYF. The DNA of the CDR3 is TGCAGCGTCCGAGTGGCAGGAAGCACAGATACGCAGTATTTT.

This clone has only a few counts. The chain carries TRBV4-3 and TRBJ2-7; no clear D. V shed 0 bases and J shed 2 bases, with 8 bases lying between them. This CDR3 comprises 14 residues. Per the germline V gene, CDR1 is LGHNA and CDR2 is YSLEER. The CDR3: CASSQDYSTYEQYF. CDR3 bases: TGCGCCAGCAGCCAAGACTACAGCACCTACGAGCAGTACTTC.

This clone was seen a single time. The chain uses TRBV28 and TRBJ1-5; tentative D call: TRBD1 (5 bases). Trimming pared 4 bases from V and 6 bases from J, leaving 19 bases between. The germline V gene has CDR1 MDHEN and CDR2 SYDVKM. The CDR3 is 16 residues long. CDR3 nucleotides: TGTGCCAGCAGTTACTATGGGGGGGAGGTCGGTCAGCCCCAGCATTTT. This sequence encodes CASSYYGGEVGQPQHF. The entire variable domain, with the rest obtained from reference TRBV28 and TRBJ1-5, is as follows: DVKVTQSSRYLVKRTGEKVFLECVQDMDHENMFWYRQDPGLGLRLIYFSYDVKMKEKGDIPEGYSVSREKKERFSLILESASTNQTSMYLCASSYYGGEVGQPQHFGDGTRLSIL.

The J gene is TRBJ2-3, the V gene TRBV18; no clear D. CDR1 KGHSH and CDR2 LQKENI come from the germline V gene. This CDR3 comprises 14 residues. V lost 3 bases and J lost 1, with 8 bases in between. CDR3 sequence: CASSPAAGTDTQYF. In nucleotides, the CDR3 is TGTGCCAGCTCACCGGCGGCTGGCACAGATACGCAGTATTTT.

The chain employs TRBV28 and TRBJ2-3, with 8 bases lining up with TRBD2. CDR3 length: 16 amino acids. Germline values: CDR1 MDHEN, CDR2 SYDVKM. The V and J ends lost 3 bases and 0 bases, in that order; junction bases with no gene match: 5. As DNA, the CDR3 is TGTGCCAGCAGTTTGTTAGCGGGAACTAGCACAGATACGCAGTATTTT. Residues: CASSLLAGTSTDTQYF. Full variable domain (outside the CDR3, taken from reference TRBV28 and TRBJ2-3): DVKVTQSSRYLVKRTGEKVFLECVQDMDHENMFWYRQDPGLGLRLIYFSYDVKMKEKGDIPEGYSVSREKKERFSLILESASTNQTSMYLCASSLLAGTSTDTQYFGPGTRLTVL.

This chain links TRBV7-8 with TRBJ2-2; tentative D call: TRBD2 (6 bases). V gave up 3 bases and J gave up 1 base, with 12 bases separating them. The CDR3 extends over 16 amino acids. CDR1 SGHVS and CDR2 FQNEAQ come from the germline V gene. CDR3 DNA sequence: TGTGCCAGCAGCTTTTCTTTGCGGGAGAACACCGGGGAGCTGTTTTTT. It codes for CASSFSLRENTGELFF.

This clone was counted only a few times. The chain combines TRBV7-2 with TRBJ2-3, with 8 bases fitting TRBD1. CDR1 and CDR2 (germline): SGHTA, FQGNSA. The V segment lost 4 bases and the J segment 3 bases; nucleotides outside the gene matches: 6. The CDR3 runs to 15 residues. The CDR3 sequence is CASSSPRTGTDTQYF. Written as DNA, the CDR3 is TGTGCCAGCAGCTCGCCCCGGACAGGGACAGATACGCAGTATTTT. The full variable domain, completed using reference TRBV7-2 and TRBJ2-3, is GAGVSQSPSNKVTEKGKDVELRCDPISGHTALYWYRQSLGQGLEFLIYFQGNSAPDKSGLPSDRFSAERTGGSVSTLTIQRTQQEDSAVYLCASSSPRTGTDTQYFGPGTRLTVL.

This clone has only a few counts. This chain connects TRBV28 to TRBJ1-2; D is perhaps TRBD1 (6 bases). CDR3 size: 16 residues. Germline assignment: CDR1 MDHEN and CDR2 SYDVKM. Trimming removed 5 bases from V and 6 bases from J, with 22 bases in between. The CDR3 loop is CASSPTRQAVGDGYTF. The CDR3 DNA reads as TGTGCCAGCAGTCCTACTCGACAGGCCGTCGGAGATGGCTACACCTTC.

This clone was observed a handful of times. This chain joins TRBV4-2 and TRBJ2-7; D is perhaps TRBD1 (5 bases). This CDR3 is 14 amino acids long. V was trimmed by 0 bases and J by 4 bases, leaving 10 bases between them. The germline gives CDR1 LGHNA, CDR2 YNFKEQ. This CDR3 reads CASSQDDRAYEQYF. The CDR3 nucleotides are TGTGCCAGCAGCCAAGATGACAGAGCTTACGAGCAGTACTTC.

The V and J genes are TRBV28 and TRBJ2-3, with 10 bases lining up with TRBD2. The CDR3 runs to 15 residues. The J segment lost 4 bases and the V segment lost 3 bases, leaving 4 bases of the junction unmatched. CDR1 MDHEN and CDR2 SYDVKM come from the germline V gene. The CDR3, as DNA: TGTGCCAGCAGTTTTCCTAGCGGGAGTGCAGATACGCAGTATTTT. This gives the protein CASSFPSGSADTQYF.

The chain combines TRBV5-4 with TRBJ2-1; possibly TRBD1 for D (5 bases). V was shortened by 0 bases and J by 8 bases, with 12 bases between the two germline ends. This CDR3 spans 14 amino acids. CDR1 and CDR2 (germline): SGHNT, YYREEE (reference sequence). CDR3 DNA sequence: TGTGCCAGCAGCTTGGTTGGGGCGCGTCATGAGCAGTTCTTC. It yields the protein CASSLVGARHEQFF.

The chain has TRBV4-3 and TRBJ2-1, with TRBD2 as a possible D gene (5 bases). Trimming left V 0 bases short and J 15 bases short, with 18 bases between. The CDR3 has 14 residues. Germline CDR1 LGHNA, CDR2 YSLEER. The CDR3 DNA is TGCGCCAGCAGCCAAGAATTCGGCCAGCGGAGACCGTTCTTC. Residues: CASSQEFGQRRPFF.

This clone turned up a few times. The chain uses TRBV5-4 and TRBJ2-7; 8 bases are shared with TRBD1. The CDR3 extends over 14 amino acids. The germline CDR1 and CDR2 sequences are SGHNT and YYREEE (reference sequence). V shed 5 bases, J shed 4 bases, and the junction held 8 bases outside the gene matches. This chain's CDR3 is CASRPTGGHYEQYF. The CDR3 DNA reads TGTGCCAGCAGGCCTACAGGGGGGCATTACGAGCAGTACTTC.

This clone was observed a few times. The CDR3 DNA follows: TGTGCCAGCTCATCGGACAGGGGGCACCAGCCCCAGCATTTT. Translated, it gives CASSSDRGHQPQHF. The chain links TRBV18 to TRBJ1-5; 11 positions agree with TRBD1. CDR1 is KGHSH and CDR2 is LQKENI in the germline V gene. J lost 7 bases, V lost 5 bases, and 4 bases had no gene match. CDR3 length: 14 amino acids.